Listed below are T cell receptor beta chains from one sample, sequenced in a study of blood T cells in healthy people across ages. TCRdb passed the 5' RACE reads through MiXCR, listing each CDR3 protein once. The data show 1 million to 1.2 million distinct CDR3 sequences, about two fifths seen once. The specimen was blood. The source is a man aged 18 to 29 in good health. The CDR3 runs from the conserved cysteine through the conserved F or W. The order of the fields is D gene, J gene, clone size, V gene, CDR3 DNA, CDR3 protein. A D gene is named only where the DNA matches it firmly. Clone size is not always given. Where it is, it says once, few, many or a class for expanded clones.

D gene: NA
J gene: TRBJ2-2
clone size: NA
V gene: TRBV2
CDR3 DNA: TGTGCCAGCGCCGCGGGGGAGCTGTTTTTT
CDR3 protein: CASAAGELFF

D gene: NA
J gene: TRBJ1-2
clone size: NA
V gene: TRBV2
CDR3 DNA: TGTGCCAGCAGTGAATACACTAGGGGCTACACCTTC
CDR3 protein: CASSEYTRGYTF

D gene: NA
J gene: TRBJ1-1
clone size: NA
V gene: TRBV15
CDR3 DNA: TGTGCCGCCAGCAGGATTCCCTCGGGAGAAGCTTTCTTT
CDR3 protein: CAASRIPSGEAFF

D gene: TRBD1
J gene: TRBJ1-2
clone size: NA
V gene: TRBV5-1
CDR3 DNA: TGCGCCAGCAGCTTTGGGGAGGGGGCGACTGGCTACACCTTC
CDR3 protein: CASSFGEGATGYTF

D gene: NA
J gene: TRBJ2-7
clone size: few
V gene: TRBV6-2/TRBV6-3
CDR3 DNA: TGTGCCAGCAGTTACTCTGGAAGTAACGAGCAGTACTTC
CDR3 protein: CASSYSGSNEQYF

D gene: NA
J gene: TRBJ2-1
clone size: NA
V gene: TRBV6-2/TRBV6-3
CDR3 DNA: TGTGCCAGCGGACCGACTAGCTCCTACAATGAGCAGTTCTTC
CDR3 protein: CASGPTSSYNEQFF

D gene: NA
J gene: TRBJ2-6
clone size: few
V gene: TRBV12-3/TRBV12-4
CDR3 DNA: TGTGCCAGCAACCCGGACGGGGTGGCCAACGTCCTGACTTTC
CDR3 protein: CASNPDGVANVLTF

D gene: TRBD2
J gene: TRBJ2-7
clone size: few
V gene: TRBV3-1
CDR3 DNA: TGTGCCAGCAGCCCAAGCGGGGGTAGCGAGCAGTACTTC
CDR3 protein: CASSPSGGSEQYF

D gene: NA
J gene: TRBJ2-1
clone size: NA
V gene: TRBV5-1
CDR3 DNA: TGCGCCAGCAGCGACCGGGACTCCAGGGATGAGCAGTTCTTC
CDR3 protein: CASSDRDSRDEQFF

D gene: NA
J gene: TRBJ2-3
clone size: few
V gene: TRBV12-3/TRBV12-4
CDR3 DNA: TGTGCCATCCTGACAGATACGCAGTATTTT
CDR3 protein: CAILTDTQYF